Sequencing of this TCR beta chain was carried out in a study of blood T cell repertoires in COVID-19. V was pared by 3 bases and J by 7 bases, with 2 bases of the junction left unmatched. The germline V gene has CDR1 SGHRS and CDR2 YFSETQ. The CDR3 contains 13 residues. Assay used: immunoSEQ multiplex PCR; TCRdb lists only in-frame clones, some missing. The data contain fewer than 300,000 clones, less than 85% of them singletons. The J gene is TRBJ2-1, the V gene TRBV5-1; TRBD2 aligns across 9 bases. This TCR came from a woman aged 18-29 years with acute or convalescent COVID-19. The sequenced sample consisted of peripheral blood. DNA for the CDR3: TGCGCCAGCAGCTCGGGACTAGCTAATGAGCAGTTCTTC. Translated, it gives CASSSGLANEQFF. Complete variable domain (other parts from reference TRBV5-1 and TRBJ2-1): KAGVTQTPRYLIKTRGQQVTLSCSPISGHRSVSWYQQTPGQGLQFLFEYFSETQRNKGNFPGRFSGRQFSNSRSEMNVSTLELGDSALYLCASSSGLANEQFFGPGTRLTVL.